This entry describes one T cell receptor beta chain. The antigen is unknown. The source of the sample is a study of shared clonotypes between healthy human individuals. Study as a whole: A couple of women and a few men aged 18 to 49 made up the donors.

Repertoires were generated with immunoSEQ multiplex PCR, while TCRdb's copy carries only in-frame clones and drops some. Of roughly 2.1 million clones listed, roughly 91% are singletons. Cells designated naive CD8 were CD45RO-negative and were positively selected for CCR7, with terminally differentiated effector memory CD45RA+ cells excluded. In germline, CDR1 is MGHRA, CDR2 YSYEKL. There are 16 residues in the CDR3. The germline V and J ends were trimmed by 1 base and 4 bases, with 14 bases remaining between them. Study results and caveats: Incompleteness in sorted-subset sequencing, despite large depth, was shown by rarefaction. Naive subsets, compared against memory subsets, generally had larger estimated richness values.

Material: naive CD8+ T cells from PBMCs. The V gene is TRBV4-1, the J gene TRBJ2-1; possibly TRBD1 for D (6 bases). This TCR came from a man younger than 35 in good health. Some clones in this sample may be carry-over from other donors' samples. The CDR3 region has the DNA TGCGCCAGCAGCCAAGGTGGGGGCTTGGTGTACAATGAGCAGTTCTTC. Translating it yields CASSQGGGLVYNEQFF.